Sequencing of this T cell receptor (beta chain) was carried out in a study of OX40 agonist ivuxolimab in advanced cancers. Study context: Partial responses were achieved by three patients: one hepatocellular carcinoma, two cutaneous melanoma.

About this clone: The antigen remains undetermined.

Study-wide findings and caveats: The average count of expanded clones was higher among CD8+ T cells than among CD4+.

This table comes from immunoSEQ multiplex PCR, and its TCRdb copy is limited to in-frame clones, with some not included. The sample lists about 62,000 clones; 80% to 95% were seen once. At cycle 4 day 1, cycle 7 day 1, and baseline, blood was sampled. CDR1 and CDR2 (germline): SGHAT, FQNNGV. V shed 3 bases and J shed 3 bases, with 6 bases lying between them. The CDR3 is 13 amino acids. This receptor was taken from an adult with an advanced solid tumor such as melanoma, head and neck, liver or kidney cancer. V and J are TRBV11-2 and TRBJ1-5; D is unresolved. The sample consisted of CD4+ or CD8+ T cells sorted from blood, taken in a trial of the OX40 agonist ivuxolimab. The CDR3 region has the DNA TGTGCCAGCAGCTTTGAGTACAATCAGCCCCAGCATTTT. Translated, it gives CASSFEYNQPQHF. Looking up the rest from reference TRBV11-2 and TRBJ1-5 gives the full variable domain: EAGVAQSPRYKIIEKRQSVAFWCNPISGHATLYWYQQILGQGPKLLIQFQNNGVVDDSQLPKDRFSAERLKGVDSTLKIQPAKLEDSAVYLCASSFEYNQPQHFGDGTRLSIL.